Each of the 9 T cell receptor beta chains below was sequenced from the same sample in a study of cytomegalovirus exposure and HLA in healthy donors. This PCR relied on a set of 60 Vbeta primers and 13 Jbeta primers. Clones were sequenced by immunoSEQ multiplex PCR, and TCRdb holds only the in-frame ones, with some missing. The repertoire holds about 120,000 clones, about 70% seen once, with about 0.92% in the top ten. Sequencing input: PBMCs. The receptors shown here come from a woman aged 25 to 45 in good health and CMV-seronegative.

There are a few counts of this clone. The CDR3 region is CASSLAANYGYTF. DNA of the CDR3: TGTGCCAGCAGCTTAGCCGCTAACTATGGCTACACCTTC. This sequence joins TRBV7-9 and TRBJ1-2, with D uncertain. Germline V gives CDR1 SEHNR, CDR2 FQNEAQ (reference sequence). The V end lost 0 bases, the J end lost 0 bases, and 2 bases lay between the germline ends. This CDR3 region has 13 residues.

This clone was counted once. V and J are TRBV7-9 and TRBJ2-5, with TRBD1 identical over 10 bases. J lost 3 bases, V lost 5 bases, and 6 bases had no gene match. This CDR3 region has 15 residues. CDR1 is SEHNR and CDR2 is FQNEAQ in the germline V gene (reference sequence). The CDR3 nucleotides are TGTGCCAGCAGCCGGGGACAGGGGAGAAAAGAGACCCAGTACTTC. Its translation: CASSRGQGRKETQYF.

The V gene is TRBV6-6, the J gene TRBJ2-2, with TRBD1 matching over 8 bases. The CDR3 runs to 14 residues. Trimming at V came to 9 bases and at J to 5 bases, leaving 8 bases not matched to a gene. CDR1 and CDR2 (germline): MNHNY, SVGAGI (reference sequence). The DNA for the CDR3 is TGTGCCAGTGTGGACAGGGTAGGAACCGGGGAGCTGTTTTTT. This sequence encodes CASVDRVGTGELFF.

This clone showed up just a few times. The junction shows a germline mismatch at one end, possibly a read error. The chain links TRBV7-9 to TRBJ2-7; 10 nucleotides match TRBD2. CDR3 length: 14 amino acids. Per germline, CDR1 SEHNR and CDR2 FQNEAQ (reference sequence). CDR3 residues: CASSPLTSGYERYF. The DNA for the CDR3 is TGTGCCAGCAGCCCTCTGACTAGCGGGTACGAGCGGTACTTC. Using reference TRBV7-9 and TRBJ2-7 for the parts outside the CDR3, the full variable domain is DTGVSQNPRHKITKRGQNVTFRCDPISEHNRLYWYRQTLGQGPEFLTYFQNEAQLEKSRLLSDRFSAERPKGSFSTLEIQRTEQGDSAMYLCASSPLTSGYERYFGPGTRLTVT.

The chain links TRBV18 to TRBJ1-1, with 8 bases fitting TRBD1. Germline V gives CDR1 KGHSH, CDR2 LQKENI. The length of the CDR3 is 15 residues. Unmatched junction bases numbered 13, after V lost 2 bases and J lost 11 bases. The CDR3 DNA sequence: TGTGCCAGCTCACCAACAGGGGTCAGGGGGCAGGAGGCTTTCTTT. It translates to CASSPTGVRGQEAFF.

DNA for the CDR3: TGTGCCAGCAGCTTAGCGTTCGCAGGTGGACAAGAGACCCAGTACTTC. It translates to CASSLAFAGGQETQYF. This chain joins TRBV7-9 and TRBJ2-5; D unresolved. This CDR3 spans 16 amino acids. With 0 bases removed from V and 2 bases from J, the gap between germline ends came to 13 bases. Germline values: CDR1 SEHNR, CDR2 FQNEAQ (reference sequence). The whole variable domain, remainder taken from reference TRBV7-9 and TRBJ2-5, is DTGVSQNPRHKITKRGQNVTFRCDPISEHNRLYWYRQTLGQGPEFLTYFQNEAQLEKSRLLSDRFSAERPKGSFSTLEIQRTEQGDSAMYLCASSLAFAGGQETQYFGPGTRLLVL.

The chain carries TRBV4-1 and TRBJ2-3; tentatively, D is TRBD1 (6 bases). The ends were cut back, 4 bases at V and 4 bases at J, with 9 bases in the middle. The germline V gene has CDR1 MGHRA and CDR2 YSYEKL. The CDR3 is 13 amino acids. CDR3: CASSRGTPDTQYF. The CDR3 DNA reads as TGCGCCAGCAGCCGAGGGACACCAGATACGCAGTATTTT.

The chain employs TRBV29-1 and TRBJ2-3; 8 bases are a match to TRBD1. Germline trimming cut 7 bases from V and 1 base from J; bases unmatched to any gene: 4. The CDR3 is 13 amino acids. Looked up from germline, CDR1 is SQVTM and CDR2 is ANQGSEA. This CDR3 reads CSATGGGTDTQYF. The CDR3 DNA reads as TGCAGCGCAACAGGGGGAGGCACAGATACGCAGTATTTT.

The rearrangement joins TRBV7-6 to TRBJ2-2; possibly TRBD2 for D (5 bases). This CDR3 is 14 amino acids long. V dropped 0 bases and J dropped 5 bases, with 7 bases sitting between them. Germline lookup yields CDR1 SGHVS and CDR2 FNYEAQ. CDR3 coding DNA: TGTGCCAGCAGCTTAGCTGGCGGGACCGGGGAGCTGTTTTTT. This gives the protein CASSLAGGTGELFF.